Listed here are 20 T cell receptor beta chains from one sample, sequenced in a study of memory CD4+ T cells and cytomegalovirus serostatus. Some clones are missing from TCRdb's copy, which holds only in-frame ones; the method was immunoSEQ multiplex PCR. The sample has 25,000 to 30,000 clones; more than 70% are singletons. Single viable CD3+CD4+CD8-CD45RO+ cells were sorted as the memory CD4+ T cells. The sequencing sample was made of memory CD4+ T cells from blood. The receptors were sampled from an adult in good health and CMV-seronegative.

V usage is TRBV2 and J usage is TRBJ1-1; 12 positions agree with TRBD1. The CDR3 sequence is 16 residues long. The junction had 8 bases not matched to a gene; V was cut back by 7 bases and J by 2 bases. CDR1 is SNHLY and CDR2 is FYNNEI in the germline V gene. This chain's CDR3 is CASMPGQGAGNTEAFF. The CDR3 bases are TGTGCCAGCATGCCGGGACAGGGGGCGGGAAACACTGAAGCTTTCTTT.

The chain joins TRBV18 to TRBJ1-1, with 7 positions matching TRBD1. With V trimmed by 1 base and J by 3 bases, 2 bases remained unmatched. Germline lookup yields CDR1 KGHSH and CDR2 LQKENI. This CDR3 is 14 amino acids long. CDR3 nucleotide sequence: TGTGCCAGCTCACCACAGGGGGCTGACACTGAAGCTTTCTTT. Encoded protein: CASSPQGADTEAFF.

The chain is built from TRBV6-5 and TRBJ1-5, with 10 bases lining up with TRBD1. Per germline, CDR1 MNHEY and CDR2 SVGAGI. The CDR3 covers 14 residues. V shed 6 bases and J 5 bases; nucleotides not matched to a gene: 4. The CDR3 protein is CASSSTGGDQPQHF. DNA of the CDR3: TGTGCCAGCAGCTCGACAGGGGGCGATCAGCCCCAGCATTTT.

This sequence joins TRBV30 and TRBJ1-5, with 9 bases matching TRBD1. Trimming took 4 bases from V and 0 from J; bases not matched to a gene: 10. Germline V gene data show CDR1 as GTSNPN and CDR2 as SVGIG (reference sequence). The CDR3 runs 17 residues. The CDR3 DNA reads TGTGCCTGGACCCCCGGGACAGGGTTCTATAGCAATCAGCCCCAGCATTTT. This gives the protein CAWTPGTGFYSNQPQHF. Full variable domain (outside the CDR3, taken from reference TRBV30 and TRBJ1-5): SQTIHQWPATLVQPVGSPLSLECTVEGTSNPNLYWYRQAAGRGLQLLFYSVGIGQISSEVPQNLSASRPQDRQFILSSKKLLLSDSGFYLCAWTPGTGFYSNQPQHFGDGTRLSIL.

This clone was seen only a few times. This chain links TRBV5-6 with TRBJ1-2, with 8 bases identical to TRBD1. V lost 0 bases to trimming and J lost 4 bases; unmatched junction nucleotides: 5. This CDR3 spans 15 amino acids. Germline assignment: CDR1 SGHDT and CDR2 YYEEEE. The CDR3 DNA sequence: TGTGCCAGCAGCTTGGGCGGACAGGGAGTCTATGGCTACACCTTC. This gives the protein CASSLGGQGVYGYTF.

The CDR3 DNA reads as TGCGCCAGCAGCTTGGATGGCAGGGGAAGCTACTATGGCTACACCTTC. Its protein is CASSLDGRGSYYGYTF. The chain carries TRBV5-1 and TRBJ1-2; possibly TRBD1 for D (6 bases). V shed 0 bases and J shed 3 bases, with 15 bases lying between them. Germline V gene data show CDR1 as SGHRS and CDR2 as YFSETQ. CDR3 length: 16 residues.

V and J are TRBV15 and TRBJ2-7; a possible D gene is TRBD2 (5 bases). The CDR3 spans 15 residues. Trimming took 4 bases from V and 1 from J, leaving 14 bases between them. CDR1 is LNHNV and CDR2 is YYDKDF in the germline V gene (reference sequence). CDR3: CATSIRNEGSYEQYF. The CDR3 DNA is TGTGCCACCAGCATTCGGAACGAGGGATCCTACGAGCAGTACTTC.

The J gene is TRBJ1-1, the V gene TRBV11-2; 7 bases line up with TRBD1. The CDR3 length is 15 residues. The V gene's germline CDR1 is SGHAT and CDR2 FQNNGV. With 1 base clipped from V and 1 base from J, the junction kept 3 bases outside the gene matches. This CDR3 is CASSLGYRGNTEAFF. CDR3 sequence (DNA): TGTGCCAGCAGCTTAGGATACAGGGGGAACACTGAAGCTTTCTTT.

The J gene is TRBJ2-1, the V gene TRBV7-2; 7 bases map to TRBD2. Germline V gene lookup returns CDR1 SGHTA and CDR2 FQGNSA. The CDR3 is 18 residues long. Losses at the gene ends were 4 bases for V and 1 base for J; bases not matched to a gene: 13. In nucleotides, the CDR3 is TGTGCCAGCAGCTCCCCCGTTAACCTAGCGGAATCCTACAATGAGCAGTTCTTC. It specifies CASSSPVNLAESYNEQFF.

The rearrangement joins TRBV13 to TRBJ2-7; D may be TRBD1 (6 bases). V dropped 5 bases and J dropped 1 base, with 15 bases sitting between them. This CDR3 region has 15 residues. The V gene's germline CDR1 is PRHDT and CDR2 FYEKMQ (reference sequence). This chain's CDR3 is CASSPRQETSYEQYF. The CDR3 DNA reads TGTGCCAGCAGCCCAAGACAGGAAACTTCCTACGAGCAGTACTTC.

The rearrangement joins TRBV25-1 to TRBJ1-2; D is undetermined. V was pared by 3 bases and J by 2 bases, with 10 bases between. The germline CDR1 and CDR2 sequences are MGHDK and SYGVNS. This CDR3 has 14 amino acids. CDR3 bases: TGTGCCAGCAGTGACCGGAACCGCAACTATGGCTACACCTTC. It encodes CASSDRNRNYGYTF.

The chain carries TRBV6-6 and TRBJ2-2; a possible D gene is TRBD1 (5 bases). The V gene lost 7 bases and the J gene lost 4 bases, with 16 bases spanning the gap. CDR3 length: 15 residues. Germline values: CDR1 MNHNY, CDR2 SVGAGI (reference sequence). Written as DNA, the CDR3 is TGTGCCAGCACTCCAGGGTCCCATGGCACCGGGGAGCTGTTTTTT. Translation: CASTPGSHGTGELFF.

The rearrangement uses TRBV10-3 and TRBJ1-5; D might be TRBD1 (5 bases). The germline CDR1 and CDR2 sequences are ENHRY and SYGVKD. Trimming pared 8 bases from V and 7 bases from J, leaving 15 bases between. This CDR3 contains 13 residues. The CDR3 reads CAIRAGIDQPQHF. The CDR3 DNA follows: TGTGCCATCCGGGCAGGGATAGACCAGCCCCAGCATTTT.

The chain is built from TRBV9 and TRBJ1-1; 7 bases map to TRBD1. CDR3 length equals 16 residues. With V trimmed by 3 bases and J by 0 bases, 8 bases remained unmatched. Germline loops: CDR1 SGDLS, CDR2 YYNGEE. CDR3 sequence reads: CASSARDRYMNTEAFF. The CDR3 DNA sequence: TGTGCCAGCAGCGCCCGGGACAGATACATGAACACTGAAGCTTTCTTT.

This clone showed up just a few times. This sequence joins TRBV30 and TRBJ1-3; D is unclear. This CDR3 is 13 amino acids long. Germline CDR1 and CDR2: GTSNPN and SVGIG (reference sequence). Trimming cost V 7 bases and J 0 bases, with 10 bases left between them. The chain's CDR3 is CASGRDSGNTIYF. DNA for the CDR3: TGTGCCTCAGGACGGGACTCTGGAAACACCATATATTTT.

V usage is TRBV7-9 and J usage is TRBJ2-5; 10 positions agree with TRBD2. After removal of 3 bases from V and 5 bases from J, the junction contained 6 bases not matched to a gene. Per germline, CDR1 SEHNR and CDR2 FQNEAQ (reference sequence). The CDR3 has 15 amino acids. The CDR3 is CASSFGSGGFETQYF. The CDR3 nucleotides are TGTGCCAGCAGCTTCGGTAGCGGGGGGTTTGAGACCCAGTACTTC.

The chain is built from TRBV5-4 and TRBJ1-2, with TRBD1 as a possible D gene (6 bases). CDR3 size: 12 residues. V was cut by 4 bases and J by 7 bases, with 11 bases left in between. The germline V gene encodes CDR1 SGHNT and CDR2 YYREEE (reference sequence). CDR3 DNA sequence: TGTGCCAGCAGCGCCGGACAGTTTGGCTACACCTTC. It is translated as CASSAGQFGYTF.

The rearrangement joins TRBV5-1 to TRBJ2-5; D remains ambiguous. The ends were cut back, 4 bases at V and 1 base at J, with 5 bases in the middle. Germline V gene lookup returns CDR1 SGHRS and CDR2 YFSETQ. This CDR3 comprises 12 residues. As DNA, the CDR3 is TGCGCCAGCAGCCCCTCCCAAGAGACCCAGTACTTC. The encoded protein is CASSPSQETQYF.

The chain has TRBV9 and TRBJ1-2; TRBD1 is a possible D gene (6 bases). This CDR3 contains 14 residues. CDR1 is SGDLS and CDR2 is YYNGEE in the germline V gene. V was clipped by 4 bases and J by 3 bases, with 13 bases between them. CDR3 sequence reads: CASSQQGWDYGYTF. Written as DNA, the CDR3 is TGTGCCAGCAGCCAACAGGGATGGGACTATGGCTACACCTTC.

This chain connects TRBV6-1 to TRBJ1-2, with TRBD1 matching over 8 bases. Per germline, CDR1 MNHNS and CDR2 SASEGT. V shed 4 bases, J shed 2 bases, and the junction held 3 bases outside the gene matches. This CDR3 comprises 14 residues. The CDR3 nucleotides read TGTGCCAGCAGTGGAACAGGGGGGAACTATGGCTACACCTTC. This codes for CASSGTGGNYGYTF.